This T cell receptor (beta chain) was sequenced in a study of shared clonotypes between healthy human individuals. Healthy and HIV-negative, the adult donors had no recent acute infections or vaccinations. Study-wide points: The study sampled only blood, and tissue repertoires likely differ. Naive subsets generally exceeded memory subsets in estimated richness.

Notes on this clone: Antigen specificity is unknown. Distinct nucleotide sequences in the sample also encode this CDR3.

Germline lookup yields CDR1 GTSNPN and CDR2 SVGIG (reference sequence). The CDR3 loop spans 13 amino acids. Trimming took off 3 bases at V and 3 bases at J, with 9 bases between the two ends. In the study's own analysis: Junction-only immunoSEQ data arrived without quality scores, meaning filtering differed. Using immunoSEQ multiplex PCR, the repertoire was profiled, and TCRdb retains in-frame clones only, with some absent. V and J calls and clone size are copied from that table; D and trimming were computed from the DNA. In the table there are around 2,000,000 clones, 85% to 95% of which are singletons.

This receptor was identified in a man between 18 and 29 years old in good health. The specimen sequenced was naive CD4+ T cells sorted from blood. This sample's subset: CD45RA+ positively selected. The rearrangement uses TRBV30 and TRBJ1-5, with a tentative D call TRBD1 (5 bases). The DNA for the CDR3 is TGTGCCTGGAGCCCGGGGCCCAATCAGCCCCAGCATTTT. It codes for CAWSPGPNQPQHF.